A selection of T cell receptor beta chains follows, all from one sample in a study of shared clonotypes between healthy human individuals. Profiled with immunoSEQ multiplex PCR; TCRdb holds only in-frame clones, not every one. Of some 2,500,000 clones listed, roughly 93% were seen once; the top ten hold 0.36%. The sample consisted of naive CD4+ T cells from PBMCs. The source of these receptors is a man between 18 and 29 years old in good health. Some clones in this sample may be carry-over from other donors' samples. The CDR3 runs from the conserved cysteine through the conserved F or W.

j_call v_call cdr3_aa
TRBJ2-2 TRBV2 CASSKEGGANTGELFF
TRBJ1-5 TRBV5-1 CASSPGYSNQPQHF
TRBJ1-5 TRBV6-6 CSGGNQPQHF
TRBJ2-3 TRBV10-2 CASLAGGSDTQYF
TRBJ2-2 TRBV5-1 CASTLTGNTGELFF
TRBJ2-5 TRBV30 CAWRTRGETQYF
TRBJ1-3 TRBV2 CASSGQAGNTIYF
TRBJ2-3 TRBV5-1 CASSWRADTQYF
TRBJ2-7 TRBV5-1 CASSLAVSVLEVQYF
TRBJ2-1 TRBV28 CASSFGADRGPFHQFF
TRBJ2-7 TRBV27 CASSSRDRAYEQYF
TRBJ2-5 TRBV4-1 CASSQDGGQGGRTQYF
TRBJ2-3 TRBV4-2 CASSYTSGRGTDTQYF
TRBJ2-1 TRBV4-2 CASSQVAGVGYNEQFF